This T cell receptor beta chain was sequenced for a study of cytomegalovirus exposure and HLA in healthy donors. Study-wide points: Researchers counted 164 TCR beta chains as cytomegalovirus-associated. For cytomegalovirus status, the classifier reportedly gave diagnoses with high specificity and sensitivity.

Only in-frame clones appear in the TCRdb table, and some are missing; sequencing was by immunoSEQ multiplex PCR. The sample contains roughly 120,000 clones, less than 90% of which appear only once. Trimming took 5 bases from V and 2 from J; bases not matched to a gene: 2. CDR1 and CDR2 from the germline V gene are SGHAT and FQNNGV. The CDR3 contains 13 residues. A word on this clone: Its antigen is currently unknown.

The sequence was obtained from a man aged 18 to 35 in good health and CMV-seropositive. Specimen: PBMCs. The chain couples TRBV11-2 to TRBJ2-5; 7 nucleotides agree with TRBD1. The CDR3 DNA reads as TGTGCCAGCAGCCGGGGACAGCAAGAGACCCAGTACTTC. Translating it yields CASSRGQQETQYF.